This T cell receptor (beta chain) was captured in a study of monozygotic twins with inflammatory bowel disease (dated by TCRdb to the late 2010s). With respect to the entire study: In total, approximately 28 monozygotic twin pairs made up the full study: 19 Danish pairs, all IBD-discordant, plus nine German pairs, of which four were IBD-concordant and five were IBD-discordant. The search for disease-associated traits relied mainly on comparing IBD patients with their genetically identical healthy co-twins within discordant pairs. Each individual had, on average, about 151 000 unique TCRalpha sequences and 181 000 unique TCRbeta sequences available for analysis. The study at large found these results: Compared with healthy twins, IBD patients shared fewer clonotypes with other individuals, and the difference was most pronounced in patients with signs of disease activity. Because patients received different immunosuppressive treatments, the repertoires may have picked up extra background noise and variability between individuals. No difference in repertoire similarity was observed between concordant and discordant twins, possibly owing to limited statistical power. TCRbeta repertoire diversity, by inverse Simpson index, was decreased in IBD patients compared with their healthy co-twins. The results gave no support for a single strong signal or clonotype linked to IBD. Distinction between different T cell subtypes could not be achieved in the analysis.

To note about this clonotype: Its antigen remains undetermined.

The library was generated by 5' RACE. For each TCR library, 3,000 to 4,000 ng of total RNA was used. cDNA was synthesized with SMARTScribe reverse transcriptase in eight separate reactions per sample. During cDNA synthesis, unique molecular identifiers containing a 6-nucleotide sample barcode were introduced by template switching. Two nested PCRs of around 16 and 10 cycles amplified the TCRalpha and TCRbeta cDNA, and bead purification followed each PCR. Before amplification, the cDNA was treated with uracil DNA-glycosylase and purified using the QIAquick PCR purification kit. The second PCR was the step at which Illumina TruSeq-compatible adapters and sample-specific barcodes were added. Library quality and concentration were checked on TapeStation and Qubit, and libraries were pooled at approximately 5 ng each. The pooled libraries were sequenced with 2 x 100 bp reads and custom sequencing primers on an Illumina HiSeq2500 single-index Rapid Run. As for the original processing: UMI-based consensus assembly with MiGEC version 1.2.6 was used to correct PCR and sequencing errors. V(D)J alignment, clonotype assembly and CDR3 extraction were performed with MiXCR version 2.1.1. To normalise gene usage, clonotype sharing and MAIT/NKT TCR abundance, the top 1000, 10 000 and 20 000 clonotypes in each sample were analysed. After downsampling to 27 000 UMIs, diversity was calculated as the inverse Simpson index using the vegan R package. Statistical testing used paired Mann-Whitney U tests on the discordant twin pairs and applied Benjamini-Hochberg correction for multiple testing. The reads were reprocessed in TCRdb, with one entry per CDR3 protein sequence and no accompanying DNA. TCRdb's processing, not the study's, gives the V and J calls here. The sample's records list about 150,000 distinct CDR3 sequences. About 1.2% of the sample belongs to the ten largest clones.

A roughly 2.5 ml peripheral blood sample was drawn into PAXgene tubes per donor and stored at -80°C. Without any T cell sorting, total RNA was extracted from whole blood using the PAXgene blood miRNA kit on an automated QIAcube. Peripheral blood from monozygotic twin pairs concordant or discordant for inflammatory bowel disease was subjected to deep TCRalpha and TCRbeta repertoire profiling with unique molecular barcoding. Smoking habits were recorded for all twin pairs, and individuals were classified as current, former or never smokers. CDR3 length: 16 amino acids, cysteine to phenylalanine. A DNA sequence was not provided. The germline V gene specifies SGHDT as CDR1 and YYEEEE as CDR2.

The chain joins TRBV5-6 to TRBJ1-5; TCRdb selects TRBD1, and the lack of DNA leaves this call unchecked. The sequence came from a human donor with ulcerative colitis or Crohn's disease, or a healthy co-twin of an affected twin (not recorded which). The specimen was blood. The CDR3 loop reads CASSLKQGGGNQPQHF. Supplemented by the reference TRBV5-6 and TRBJ1-5 proteins around the CDR3, the complete variable domain is DAGVTQSPTHLIKTRGQQVTLRCSPKSGHDTVSWYQQALGQGPQFIFQYYEEEERQRGNFPDRFSGHQFPNYSSELNVNALLLGDSALYLCASSLKQGGGNQPQHFGDGTRLSIL.